This TCR beta chain was identified in a study of T cell responses to AZD1222 COVID-19 vaccine. The table lists this clone with a count of one. Its cognate antigen is unknown. TCRdb keeps only in-frame clones here, not all; method: immunoSEQ multiplex PCR. The table lists more than 95,000 clones, about 90% of them singletons, with less than 4.5% in the top ten. General study results and limits: The breadth and depth of Spike-specific TCRs increased once two AZD1222 doses had been given. No day 14 peak samples; only post-peak repertoires were characterized. Clonal diversity may have been underestimated in mostly white British donors. Close to half of all spike-specific TCRs reportedly target regions of the variants that are unmutated.

The sequence was collected from an adult in good health. Sample: peripheral blood, taken on day 0 of MenACWY control vaccination.

CDR3 sequence: CASSPGLAWNEQFF. Here the CDR3 DNA reads TGTGCCAGCTCACCGGGACTAGCGTGGAATGAGCAGTTCTTC. The chain recombines TRBV18 with TRBJ2-1, with 10 bases matching TRBD2. The trim removed 3 bases at V and 7 bases at J, leaving 3 bases unmatched. Germline CDR1 KGHSH, CDR2 LQKENI. This CDR3 has 14 amino acids.